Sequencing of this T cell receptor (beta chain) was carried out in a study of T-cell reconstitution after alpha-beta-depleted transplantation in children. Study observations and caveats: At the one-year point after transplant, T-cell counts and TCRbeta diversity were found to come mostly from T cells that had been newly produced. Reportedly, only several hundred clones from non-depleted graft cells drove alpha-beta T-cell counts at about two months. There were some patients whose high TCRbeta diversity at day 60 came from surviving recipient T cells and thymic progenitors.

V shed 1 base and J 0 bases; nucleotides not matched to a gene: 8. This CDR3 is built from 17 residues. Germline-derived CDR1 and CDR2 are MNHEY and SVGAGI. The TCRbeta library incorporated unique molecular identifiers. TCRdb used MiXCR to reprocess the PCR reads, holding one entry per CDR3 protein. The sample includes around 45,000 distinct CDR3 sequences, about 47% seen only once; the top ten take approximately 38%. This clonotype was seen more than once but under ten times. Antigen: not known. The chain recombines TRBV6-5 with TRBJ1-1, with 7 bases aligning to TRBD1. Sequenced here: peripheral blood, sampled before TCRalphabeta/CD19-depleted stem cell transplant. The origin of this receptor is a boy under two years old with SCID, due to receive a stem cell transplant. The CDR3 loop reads CASSYFPGQEMNTEAFF. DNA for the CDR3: TGTGCCAGCAGTTACTTCCCCGGACAGGAGATGAACACTGAAGCTTTCTTT.